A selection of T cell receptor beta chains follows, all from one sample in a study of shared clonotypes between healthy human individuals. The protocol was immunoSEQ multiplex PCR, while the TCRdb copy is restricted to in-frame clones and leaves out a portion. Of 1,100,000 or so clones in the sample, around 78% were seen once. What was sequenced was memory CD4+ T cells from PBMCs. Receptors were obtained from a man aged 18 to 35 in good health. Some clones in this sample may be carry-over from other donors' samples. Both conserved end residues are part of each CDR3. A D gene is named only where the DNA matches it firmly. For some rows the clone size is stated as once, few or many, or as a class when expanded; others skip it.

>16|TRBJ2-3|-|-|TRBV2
TGTGCCAGCAGGCAGGGGGCTAGCGGGGCCACAGATACGCAGTATTTT
CASRQGASGATDTQYF
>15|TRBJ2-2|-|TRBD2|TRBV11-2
TGTGCCAGCAGCTTAGGAACTAGCGGCACCGGGGAGCTGTTTTTT
CASSLGTSGTGELFF
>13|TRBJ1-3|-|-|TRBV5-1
TGCGCCAGCAGCGAAGGACCTGGAAACACCATATATTTT
CASSEGPGNTIYF
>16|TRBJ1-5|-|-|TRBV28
TGTGCCAGCAGGCAGGGGAGGACTCCACGCAATCAGCCCCAGCATTTT
CASRQGRTPRNQPQHF
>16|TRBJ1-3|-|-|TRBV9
TGTGCCAGCAGCGTAGGATCTGGCGGCTCTGGAAACACCATATATTTT
CASSVGSGGSGNTIYF
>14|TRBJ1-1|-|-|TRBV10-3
TGTGCCATCAGTCCGGGGACACTGAACACTGAAGCTTTCTTT
CAISPGTLNTEAFF
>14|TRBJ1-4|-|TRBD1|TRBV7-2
TGTGCCAGCAGGACCGGGACAGGGGAGGAAAAACTGTTTTTT
CASRTGTGEEKLFF
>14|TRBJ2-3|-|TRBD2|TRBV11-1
TGTGCCAGCAGCTTATTGTCCCTAGCGGGAGCACCATATTTT
CASSLLSLAGAPYF
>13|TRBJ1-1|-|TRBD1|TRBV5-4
TGTGCCAGCAGCACGGGACAGTCGGGGGAAGCTTTCTTT
CASSTGQSGEAFF
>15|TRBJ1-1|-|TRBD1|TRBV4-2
TGTGCCAGCAGCCAAGACCGACAGGGGAACACTGAAGCTTTCTTT
CASSQDRQGNTEAFF
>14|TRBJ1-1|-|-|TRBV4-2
TGTGCCAGCAGCGGGGCTAGCGGAGATCTTGAAGCTTTCTTT
CASSGASGDLEAFF
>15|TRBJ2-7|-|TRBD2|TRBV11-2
TGTGCCAGCAGCTGGGGACTAGCGGGAGCCTACGAGCAGTACTTC
CASSWGLAGAYEQYF
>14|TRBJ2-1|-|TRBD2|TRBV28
TGTGCCAGTATGACTAGCGGGAGAGGGGGTGAGCAGTTCTTC
CASMTSGRGGEQFF
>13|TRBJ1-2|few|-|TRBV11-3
TGTGCCAGCACCTCTTCGGGTAAACCGGGCTACACCTTC
CASTSSGKPGYTF
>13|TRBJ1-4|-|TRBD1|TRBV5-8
TGTGCCAGCAGCTCGACAGGGCATGAAAAACTGTTTTTT
CASSSTGHEKLFF
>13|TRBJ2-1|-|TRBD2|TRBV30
TGTGCCTGGAGTGTGGCGGGAGGATGGGAGCAGTTCTTC
CAWSVAGGWEQFF
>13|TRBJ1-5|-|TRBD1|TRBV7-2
TGTGCCAGCAGGGGACAGGTTGGTCAGCCCCAGCATTTT
CASRGQVGQPQHF
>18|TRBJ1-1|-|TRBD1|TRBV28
TGTGCCAGCACGCCCTCAAGCGGACAGGGGGATTTTTCCACTGAAGCTTTCTTT
CASTPSSGQGDFSTEAFF
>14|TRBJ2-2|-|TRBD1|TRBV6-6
TGTGCCAGCAGGGGACAGGCTGGCACCGGGGAGCTGTTTTTT
CASRGQAGTGELFF
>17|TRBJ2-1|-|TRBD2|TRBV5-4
TGTGCCAGCAGCCCGGGACTAGCGGGAGCTGTGTGGGATGAGCAGTTCTTC
CASSPGLAGAVWDEQFF
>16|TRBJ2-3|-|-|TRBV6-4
TGTGCCAGCAGCGAACAGGGCGTGGGAGGCACAGATACGCAGTATTTT
CASSEQGVGGTDTQYF
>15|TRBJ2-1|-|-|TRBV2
TGTGCCAGCAGGGGGGTCCAGAGCTCCTACAATGAGCAGTTCTTC
CASRGVQSSYNEQFF